The 24 T cell receptor beta chains in this list originate from one sample, sequenced in a study of tumor-infiltrating lymphocytes in localized non-small cell lung cancer. Assay used: immunoSEQ multiplex PCR; TCRdb lists only in-frame clones, some missing. The table has more than 10,000 clones, over 65% seen once. Sequencing was performed on lung tumor tissue. The receptor set was obtained from a human donor with non-small cell lung cancer.

V gene TRBV4-2 combines with J gene TRBJ1-1; D gene ambiguous. The CDR3 spans 12 residues. CDR1 and CDR2 from the germline V gene are LGHNA and YNFKEQ. Trimming cost V 0 bases and J 7 bases, with 6 bases left between them. The CDR3 loop reads CASSQDQYEAFF. The DNA for the CDR3 is TGTGCCAGCAGCCAAGACCAGTATGAAGCTTTCTTT.

The chain recombines TRBV28 with TRBJ1-2, with D possibly being TRBD1 (5 bases). Trimming stripped 2 bases from V and 3 bases from J, with 13 bases between. Germline-derived CDR1 and CDR2 are MDHEN and SYDVKM. This CDR3 spans 15 amino acids. The CDR3 reads CASSLGLGGDYGYTF. CDR3 DNA: TGTGCCAGCAGTTTAGGCCTCGGGGGGGACTATGGCTACACCTTC.

This clone has only one observation. This sequence joins TRBV18 and TRBJ1-2; TRBD1 matches 12 bases. CDR1 is KGHSH and CDR2 is LQKENI in the germline V gene. Trimming cost V 9 bases and J 7 bases; bases outside gene matches: 9. CDR3 length equals 14 residues. CDR3 amino acids: CASSPGTGGFGYTF. In nucleotides, the CDR3 is TGTGCCAGTTCCCCCGGGACAGGGGGCTTTGGCTACACCTTC.

CDR3 DNA sequence: TGCAGCGTTGACAGGGAGCGGGAGGGCCTCTGGAATGAGCAGTTCTTC. Translating gives CSVDREREGLWNEQFF. The chain combines TRBV29-1 with TRBJ2-1; 10 bases are a match to TRBD2. CDR3 size: 16 residues. Germline V lookup: CDR1 SQVTM, CDR2 ANQGSEA. V lost 3 bases, J lost 7 bases, and 12 bases stayed unmatched.

This chain connects TRBV7-9 to TRBJ1-3; D gene uncertain. Germline V gives CDR1 SEHNR, CDR2 FQNEAQ (reference sequence). With 0 bases removed from V and 2 bases from J, the gap between germline ends came to 11 bases. The CDR3 sequence is 16 residues long. The CDR3 is CASSLATGVAGNTIYF. The CDR3 DNA is TGTGCCAGCAGCTTAGCTACGGGCGTCGCTGGAAACACCATATATTTT.

This clone was picked up one time. V gene TRBV10-3 combines with J gene TRBJ1-1; D not resolved. Germline assignment: CDR1 ENHRY and CDR2 SYGVKD. V was trimmed by 6 bases and J by 2 bases, leaving 7 bases between them. CDR3 length: 12 amino acids. CDR3 in amino acids: CAISGRNTEAFF. CDR3 DNA sequence: TGTGCCATCAGCGGACGCAACACTGAAGCTTTCTTT.

The chain couples TRBV7-9 to TRBJ2-4; 7 bases match TRBD1. V shed 5 bases, J shed 8 bases, and the junction held 12 bases outside the gene matches. The CDR3 spans 15 residues. Germline CDR1 and CDR2: SEHNR and FQNEAQ (reference sequence). In DNA form, the CDR3 reads TGTGCCAGCAGCCCGTGGACAGGATTGTCAGACATTCAGTACTTC. Its translation: CASSPWTGLSDIQYF.

This clone came up a few times. V usage is TRBV29-1 and J usage is TRBJ2-1, with TRBD1 matching 10 bases. V dropped 5 bases and J dropped 9; count of bases not matched to a gene: 4. The CDR3 has 12 residues. The germline gives CDR1 SQVTM, CDR2 ANQGSEA. The CDR3 nucleotides read TGCAGCGTTTCCGGGACAGGGGTTGAGCAGTTCTTC. Protein: CSVSGTGVEQFF.

The chain carries TRBV11-2 and TRBJ2-3, with D possibly matching TRBD2 (6 bases). CDR1 and CDR2 from the germline V gene are SGHAT and FQNNGV. The CDR3 covers 17 residues. Between the trimmed V and J ends, which lost 5 bases and 0 bases, there was a span of 18 bases. The CDR3 loop reads CASSASGLDTSTDTQYF. In DNA form, the CDR3 reads TGTGCCAGCAGCGCATCGGGACTCGATACTAGCACAGATACGCAGTATTTT.

This clone was seen only once. V is TRBV29-1 and J is TRBJ2-7; a weak D match, TRBD2 (6 bases). CDR1 and CDR2 (germline): SQVTM, ANQGSEA. The CDR3 extends over 16 amino acids. V was trimmed by 0 bases and J by 1 base, leaving 16 bases between them. The CDR3: CSVEDRGSGPSYEQYF. The CDR3 bases are TGCAGCGTTGAAGATCGGGGTAGCGGTCCTTCCTACGAGCAGTACTTC.

This chain links TRBV6-5 with TRBJ2-3; no reliable D call. Germline V CDR1 and CDR2: MNHEY, SVGAGI. This CDR3 region has 12 residues. V was clipped by 6 bases and J by 6 bases, with 10 bases between them. Here the CDR3 reads CASSTTGDTQYF. The CDR3 nucleotides read TGTGCCAGCAGCACTACTGGGGATACGCAGTATTTT.

The chain carries TRBV5-1 and TRBJ2-7; D gene ambiguous. CDR3 length: 14 residues. Trimming took off 0 bases at V and 7 bases at J, with 14 bases between the two ends. Germline values: CDR1 SGHRS, CDR2 YFSETQ. The CDR3 region is CASSLDVELGEQYF. The CDR3 nucleotides are TGCGCCAGCAGCTTGGATGTTGAATTGGGGGAGCAGTACTTC. Full variable domain (rest looked up from reference TRBV5-1 and TRBJ2-7): KAGVTQTPRYLIKTRGQQVTLSCSPISGHRSVSWYQQTPGQGLQFLFEYFSETQRNKGNFPGRFSGRQFSNSRSEMNVSTLELGDSALYLCASSLDVELGEQYFGPGTRLTVT.

This clone has just one count. The gene calls are TRBV12-5 and TRBJ2-2; D remains unclear. The CDR3 spans 17 residues. The ends were cut back, 4 bases at V and 0 bases at J, with 15 bases in the middle. From germline, CDR1 is LGHNT and CDR2 FRNRAP. The chain's CDR3 is CASGSSQTAANTGELFF. In nucleotides, the CDR3 is TGTGCTAGTGGTTCATCCCAAACGGCCGCGAACACCGGGGAGCTGTTTTTT.

The chain combines TRBV11-2 with TRBJ2-5; D is uncertain. The V gene's germline CDR1 is SGHAT and CDR2 FQNNGV. Trimming left V 5 bases short and J 5 bases short, with 15 bases between. The CDR3 has 14 residues. Here the CDR3 DNA reads TGTGCCAGCAGCCCTACAACGGTCGGGGAGACCCAGTACTTC. This codes for CASSPTTVGETQYF.

The chain carries TRBV4-1 and TRBJ1-5; tentative D call: TRBD1 (6 bases). Looked up from germline, CDR1 is MGHRA and CDR2 is YSYEKL. Trimming left V 4 bases short and J 5 bases short, with 15 bases between. CDR3 length: 15 amino acids. CDR3 nucleotide sequence: TGCGCCAGCAGCCCAGGGGTTACCGAAGATCAGCCCCAGCATTTT. It codes for CASSPGVTEDQPQHF.

This chain connects TRBV7-9 to TRBJ2-3; tentative D call: TRBD2 (6 bases). Trimming left V 5 bases short and J 6 bases short, with 15 bases between. This CDR3 is built from 14 residues. The V gene's germline CDR1 is SEHNR and CDR2 FQNEAQ (reference sequence). The CDR3 nucleotides read TGTGCCAGCAGCCAAGACGGGGGAAGGGATACGCAGTATTTT. Its translation: CASSQDGGRDTQYF.

V and J are TRBV5-6 and TRBJ1-4; the D gene is possibly TRBD1 (6 bases). The germline V gene has CDR1 SGHDT and CDR2 YYEEEE. V dropped 2 bases and J dropped 4 bases, with 21 bases sitting between them. The CDR3 totals 18 residues. Here the CDR3 DNA reads TGTGCCAGCAGCTTAGGAGACCTACAGGGCAGTGGTAATGAAAAACTGTTTTTT. Its protein is CASSLGDLQGSGNEKLFF.

The chain uses TRBV7-9 and TRBJ2-7, with D possibly matching TRBD1 (6 bases). This CDR3 is 14 amino acids long. Per germline, CDR1 SEHNR and CDR2 FQNEAQ (reference sequence). V lost 7 bases to trimming and J lost 3 bases, with 16 bases between them. The CDR3: CASTQQGGDYEQYF. The DNA for the CDR3 is TGTGCCAGCACCCAGCAAGGGGGAGACTACGAGCAGTACTTC.

The rearrangement uses TRBV15 and TRBJ2-4, with TRBD1 as a possible D gene (7 bases). V was trimmed by 0 bases and J by 7 bases, leaving 22 bases between them. CDR1 is LNHNV and CDR2 is YYDKDF in the germline V gene (reference sequence). The CDR3 has 18 residues. CDR3 nucleotides: TGTGCCACCAGCAGAGATCCCACGCGCAGGGGGGTTGGGAACATTCAGTACTTC. This sequence encodes CATSRDPTRRGVGNIQYF.

The chain has TRBV18 and TRBJ1-4, with D tentatively TRBD1 (6 bases). The CDR3 length is 18 residues. Germline CDR1 KGHSH, CDR2 LQKENI. The V gene lost 2 bases and the J gene lost 8 bases, with 24 bases spanning the gap. The CDR3 coding sequence is TGTGCCAGCTCACCAGGTTGGACAGCTTACGTCCTAGGAGAAAAACTGTTTTTT. This translates into CASSPGWTAYVLGEKLFF.

The chain combines TRBV11-2 with TRBJ2-5, with D hard to call. The germline gives CDR1 SGHAT, CDR2 FQNNGV. Trimming took off 5 bases at V and 4 bases at J, with 17 bases between the two ends. The CDR3 has 15 residues. The CDR3 here is CASSLPGTTAETQYF. The CDR3 DNA follows: TGTGCCAGCAGCCTACCCGGAACGACCGCAGAGACCCAGTACTTC.

This clone was picked up a small number of times. The chain carries TRBV5-4 and TRBJ2-1; 10 bases align to TRBD1. Per the germline V gene, CDR1 is SGHNT and CDR2 is YYREEE (reference sequence). There are 16 residues in the CDR3. Losses at the gene ends were 2 bases for V and 7 bases for J; bases not matched to a gene: 9. CDR3 DNA: TGTGCCAGCAGCTTTCCTGGGCGGACAGGGGGAAATGAGCAGTTCTTC. Its translation is CASSFPGRTGGNEQFF.

There are a few counts of this clone. The chain recombines TRBV7-2 with TRBJ2-7, with 14 bases identical to TRBD2. CDR3 length equals 16 residues. The germline CDR1 and CDR2 sequences are SGHTA and FQGNSA. The J segment lost 0 bases and the V segment lost 4 bases, leaving 2 bases of the junction unmatched. In DNA, the CDR3 is TGTGCCAGCAGCTCGACTAGCGGGGGGGCCTCCTACGAGCAGTACTTC. It is translated as CASSSTSGGASYEQYF.

This clone was seen more than once but under ten times. The chain is built from TRBV29-1 and TRBJ2-1; D is undetermined. This CDR3 is 12 amino acids long. Trimming pared 4 bases from V and 5 bases from J, leaving 9 bases between. Germline CDR1 and CDR2: SQVTM and ANQGSEA. CDR3 DNA sequence: TGCAGCGTTGTCAGGTATAACAATGAGCAGTTCTTC. It translates to CSVVRYNNEQFF.